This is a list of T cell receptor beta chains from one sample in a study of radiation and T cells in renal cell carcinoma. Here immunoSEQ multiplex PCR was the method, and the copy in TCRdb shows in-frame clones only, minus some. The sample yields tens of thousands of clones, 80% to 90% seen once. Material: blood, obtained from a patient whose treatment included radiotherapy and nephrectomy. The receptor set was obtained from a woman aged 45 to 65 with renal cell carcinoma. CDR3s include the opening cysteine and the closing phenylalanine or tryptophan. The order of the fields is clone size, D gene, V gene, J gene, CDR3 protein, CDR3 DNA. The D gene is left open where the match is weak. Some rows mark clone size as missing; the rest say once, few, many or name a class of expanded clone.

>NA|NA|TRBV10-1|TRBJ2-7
CVPTGEQYF
TGCGTACCAACGGGCGAGCAGTACTTC
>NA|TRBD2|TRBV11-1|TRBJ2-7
CASVLGASGSSEQYF
TGTGCCAGCGTACTTGGGGCTAGCGGGAGTTCGGAGCAGTACTTC
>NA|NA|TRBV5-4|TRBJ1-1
CASSPLGGDTEAFF
TGTGCCAGCAGCCCACTCGGGGGAGACACTGAAGCTTTCTTT
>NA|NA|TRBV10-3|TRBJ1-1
CAISLSGTEAFF
TGTGCCATCAGTCTATCCGGCACTGAAGCTTTCTTT
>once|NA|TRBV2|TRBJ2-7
CASSSSRHWGDSYEQYF
TGTGCCAGCAGTTCGTCGCGTCATTGGGGCGACTCCTACGAGCAGTACTTC
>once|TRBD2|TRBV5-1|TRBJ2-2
CASSPRTSGMRELFF
TGCGCCAGCAGCCCGAGGACTAGCGGGATGAGGGAGCTGTTTTTT
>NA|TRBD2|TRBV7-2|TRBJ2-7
CASSSNLAGTYEQYF
TGTGCCAGCAGCTCCAATCTAGCGGGGACCTACGAGCAGTACTTC
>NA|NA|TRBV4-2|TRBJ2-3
CASSQVDSKSTDTQYF
TGTGCCAGCAGCCAAGTGGACAGTAAAAGCACAGATACGCAGTATTTT
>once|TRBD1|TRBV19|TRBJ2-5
CASSIIPGQGEETQYF
TGTGCCAGTAGTATCATCCCGGGACAGGGAGAAGAGACCCAGTACTTC
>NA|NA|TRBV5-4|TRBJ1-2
CASSLAPDSTNYGYTF
TGTGCCAGCAGCTTGGCCCCGGACAGCACTAACTATGGCTACACCTTC
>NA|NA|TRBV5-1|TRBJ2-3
CASSLGGTHSTDTQYF
TGCGCCAGCAGCTTGGGTGGGACGCATAGCACAGATACGCAGTATTTT
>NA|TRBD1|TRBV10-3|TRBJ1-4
CAIRPGQHNEKLFF
TGTGCCATCAGACCGGGACAGCACAATGAAAAACTGTTTTTT
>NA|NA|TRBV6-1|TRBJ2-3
CASSEGWGDKQQYF
TGTGCCAGCAGTGAAGGGTGGGGGGACAAACAGCAGTATTTT
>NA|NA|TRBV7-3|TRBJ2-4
CASSPQGGTKNIQYF
TGTGCCAGCAGCCCCCAGGGGGGAACCAAAAACATTCAGTACTTC
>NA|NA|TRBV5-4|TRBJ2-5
CASSAASILAEETQYF
TGTGCCAGCAGCGCAGCCTCCATTCTAGCAGAAGAGACCCAGTACTTC
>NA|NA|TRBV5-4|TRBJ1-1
CASSLDHTANTEAFF
TGTGCCAGCAGCTTGGACCATACAGCCAACACTGAAGCTTTCTTT
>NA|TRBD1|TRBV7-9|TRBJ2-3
CASSLGPNRGDTQYF
TGTGCCAGCAGCTTAGGCCCCAACAGGGGCGATACGCAGTATTTT
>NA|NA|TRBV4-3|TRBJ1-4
CASSQDGIEKLFF
TGCGCCAGCAGCCAAGATGGGATTGAAAAACTGTTTTTT
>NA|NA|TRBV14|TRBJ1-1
CASSQERVGKTEAFF
TGTGCCAGCAGCCAAGAAAGGGTTGGGAAAACTGAAGCTTTCTTT
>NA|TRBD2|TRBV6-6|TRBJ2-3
CASSYASGGATDTQYF
TGTGCCAGCAGTTACGCTAGCGGGGGGGCCACAGATACGCAGTATTTT
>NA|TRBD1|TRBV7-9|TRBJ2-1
CASSFGGGQGTLHEQFF
TGTGCCAGCAGCTTTGGGGGTGGACAGGGGACCCTCCATGAGCAGTTCTTC
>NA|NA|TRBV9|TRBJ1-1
CASSTSRVATEAFF
TGTGCCAGCAGCACCTCCAGGGTGGCCACTGAAGCTTTCTTT
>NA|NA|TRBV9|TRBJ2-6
CASSVEGGSGANVLTF
TGTGCCAGCAGCGTAGAGGGTGGGTCTGGGGCCAACGTCCTGACTTTC
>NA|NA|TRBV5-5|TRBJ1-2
CASSLGGISYGYTF
TGTGCCAGCAGCTTGGGGGGGATCTCTTATGGCTACACCTTC
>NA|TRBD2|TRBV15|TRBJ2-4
CATSRDGTSGGAKNIQYF
TGTGCCACCAGCAGAGATGGGACTAGCGGAGGGGCCAAAAACATTCAGTACTTC
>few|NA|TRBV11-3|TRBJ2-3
CASSLDGTSTDTQYF
TGTGCCAGCAGCTTGGACGGTACTAGCACAGATACGCAGTATTTT
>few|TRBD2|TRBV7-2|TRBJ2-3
CASSAVWSGSGGADTQYF
TGTGCCAGCAGCGCCGTGTGGAGCGGGAGTGGGGGCGCAGATACGCAGTATTTT
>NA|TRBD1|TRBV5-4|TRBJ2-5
CASLPQGQETQYF
TGTGCCAGCCTTCCACAGGGGCAAGAGACCCAGTACTTC
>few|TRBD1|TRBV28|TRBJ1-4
CASSSGTATVKLFF
TGTGCCAGCAGTTCCGGGACAGCCACCGTAAAACTGTTTTTT
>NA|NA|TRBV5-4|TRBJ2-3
CASSFDRDSQYF
TGTGCCAGCAGCTTTGACCGTGACTCGCAGTATTTT
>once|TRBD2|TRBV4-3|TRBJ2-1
CASSLGLATDEQFF
TGCGCCAGCAGTCTGGGACTAGCGACCGATGAGCAGTTCTTC
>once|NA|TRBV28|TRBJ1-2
CASHDSFYGYTF
TGTGCCAGCCATGACAGCTTCTATGGCTACACCTTC
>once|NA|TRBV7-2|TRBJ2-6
CASSPETGANVLTF
TGTGCCAGCAGCCCGGAGACAGGGGCCAACGTCCTGACTTTC
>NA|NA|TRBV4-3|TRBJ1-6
CASSLGTGEGESPLHF
TGCGCCAGCAGCCTGGGGACGGGCGAGGGGGAGTCACCCCTCCACTTT
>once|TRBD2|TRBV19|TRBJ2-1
CASSPRGLGHNEQFF
TGTGCCAGCTCACCCCGGGGACTAGGCCACAATGAGCAGTTCTTC
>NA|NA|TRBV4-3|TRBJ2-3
CASSSGRPDTQYF
TGCGCCAGCAGCTCGGGACGTCCAGATACGCAGTATTTT
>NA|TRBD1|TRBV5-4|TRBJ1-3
CASSPDRVSGNTIYF
TGTGCCAGCAGCCCGGACAGGGTTTCTGGAAACACCATATATTTT
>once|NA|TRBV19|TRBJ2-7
CASSLGYEQYF
TGTGCCAGTAGTTTGGGCTACGAGCAGTACTTC
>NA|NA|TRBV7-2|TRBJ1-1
CASSPRRMNTEAFF
TGTGCCAGCAGCCCACGGCGGATGAACACTGAAGCTTTCTTT
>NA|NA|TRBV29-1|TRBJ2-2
CSVERATGELFF
TGCAGCGTTGAAAGGGCAACCGGGGAGCTGTTTTTT
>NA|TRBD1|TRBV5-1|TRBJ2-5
CASSGQGETQYF
TGCGCCAGCAGCGGACAGGGGGAGACCCAGTACTTC
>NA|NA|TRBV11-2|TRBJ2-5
CASSLDAGRLETQYF
TGTGCCAGCAGCTTAGACGCGGGGAGACTGGAGACCCAGTACTTC
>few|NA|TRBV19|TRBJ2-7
CASSAFEDEQYF
TGTGCCAGTAGTGCGTTTGAGGACGAGCAGTACTTC
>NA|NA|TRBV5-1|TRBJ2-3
CASSAGQNTDTQYF
TGCGCCAGCAGCGCGGGACAGAACACAGATACGCAGTATTTT
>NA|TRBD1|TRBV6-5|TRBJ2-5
CASSRDSQETQYF
TGTGCCAGCAGTAGGGACAGCCAAGAGACCCAGTACTTC
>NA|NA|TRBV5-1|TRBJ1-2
CASSSWTGDGYTF
TGCGCCAGCAGCTCTTGGACGGGGGATGGCTACACCTTC
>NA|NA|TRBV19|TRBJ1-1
CASSSGVRTEAFF
TGTGCCAGTAGTAGTGGAGTAAGGACTGAAGCTTTCTTT
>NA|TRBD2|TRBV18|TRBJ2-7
CASSPAGDVGNYEQYF
TGTGCCAGCTCACCAGCGGGGGACGTTGGGAATTACGAGCAGTACTTC
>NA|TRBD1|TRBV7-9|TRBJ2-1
CASSSTQGANEQFF
TGTGCCAGCAGCTCCACCCAGGGGGCCAATGAGCAGTTCTTC
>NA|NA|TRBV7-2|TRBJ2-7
CASSLPGATYEQYF
TGTGCCAGCAGCTTACCCGGGGCCACCTACGAGCAGTACTTC
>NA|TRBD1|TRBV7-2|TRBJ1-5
CASSLNQGGRSNQPQHF
TGTGCCAGCAGCTTAAATCAGGGGGGTCGTAGCAATCAGCCCCAGCATTTT
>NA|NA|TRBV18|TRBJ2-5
CASSPLGLAEETQYF
TGTGCCAGCTCACCACTAGGGCTAGCCGAAGAGACCCAGTACTTC